These 22 T cell receptor beta chains originate from one sample sequenced in a study of neurological immune-mediated disorders. Using its own MiXCR run on the 5' RACE reads, TCRdb lists one record per CDR3 protein. The sample has 30,000 to 35,000 distinct CDR3 sequences, around 4% seen once. Sample: CD4+ T cells from blood. The source of these receptors is a woman aged 40 to 50 in good health.

This clonotype was counted many times. The rearrangement links TRBV18 to TRBJ2-1; TRBD1 matches 7 bases. V was clipped by 4 bases and J by 8 bases; unmatched bases: 5. Germline V gene data show CDR1 as KGHSH and CDR2 as LQKENI. The CDR3 runs 13 residues. CDR3 nucleotide sequence: TGTGCCAGCTCACTCGTAGGGGGCCATGAGCAGTTCTTC. Its translation is CASSLVGGHEQFF. Drawing the rest from reference TRBV18 and TRBJ2-1, the complete variable domain is NAGVMQNPRHLVRRRGQEARLRCSPMKGHSHVYWYRQLPEEGLKFMVYLQKENIIDESGMPKERFSAEFPKEGPSILRIQQVVRGDSAAYFCASSLVGGHEQFFGPGTRLTVL.

This clonotype was detected ten times or more. The chain couples TRBV12-3 or TRBV12-4 to TRBJ1-4; D is perhaps TRBD1 (5 bases). V lost 5 bases and J lost 8, with 18 bases in between. This CDR3 spans 15 amino acids. CDR3 nucleotides: TGTGCCAGCAGTCCCCTCGGGGGATCTGGGGAAAAACTGTTTTTT. As protein: CASSPLGGSGEKLFF.

At least ten counts were recorded for this clonotype. This sequence joins TRBV3-1 and TRBJ2-7; D gene unclear. The CDR3 covers 11 residues. V was pared by 3 bases and J by 6 bases, with 6 bases between. Germline-derived CDR1 and CDR2 are LGHDT and YNNKEL (reference sequence). CDR3 DNA sequence: TGTGCCAGCAGCCAGATCGGCGAGCAGTACTTC. Translation gives CASSQIGEQYF.

Many counts were recorded for this clonotype. J is TRBJ2-7 and V is TRBV5-5; tentative D call: TRBD2 (5 bases). In germline, CDR1 is SGHKS, CDR2 YYEKEE (reference sequence). V was clipped by 0 bases and J by 3 bases, with 13 bases between them. This CDR3 spans 15 amino acids. The CDR3 DNA is TGTGCCAGCAGCTTGGCTGCGGGCGAAGGCTACGAGCAGTACTTC. This translates into CASSLAAGEGYEQYF.

This clonotype was seen at least ten times. This chain uses TRBV12-3 or TRBV12-4 with TRBJ1-2; the D is unclear. The CDR3 covers 12 residues. V was trimmed by 1 base and J by 8 bases, leaving 8 bases between them. Here the CDR3 reads CASSLVEGGYTF. The CDR3 nucleotides read TGTGCCAGCAGTTTAGTTGAGGGCGGCTACACCTTC.

This clonotype was recorded at least ten times. The chain carries TRBV15 and TRBJ2-1; 7 bases map to TRBD1. CDR1 and CDR2 from the germline V gene are LNHNV and YYDKDF (reference sequence). The V gene end was trimmed by 5 bases and the J gene end by 6 bases; junction bases not matched to a gene: 13. The CDR3 extends over 16 amino acids. The CDR3: CATSPYRTGLGNEQFF. The CDR3 nucleotides are TGTGCCACCAGCCCTTATAGGACAGGTTTGGGCAATGAGCAGTTCTTC.

This clonotype was detected many times. The chain joins TRBV12-3 or TRBV12-4 to TRBJ1-1; the D gene is possibly TRBD1 (6 bases). The CDR3 totals 14 residues. Trimming stripped 4 bases from V and 4 bases from J, with 13 bases between. CDR3 amino acids: CASSSGGGGTEAFF. The CDR3 DNA reads as TGTGCCAGCAGTTCGGGGGGAGGGGGCACTGAAGCTTTCTTT.

This clonotype was seen repeatedly, ten times or more. The rearrangement joins TRBV6-6 to TRBJ1-4; TRBD1 aligns across 9 bases. The CDR3 runs 15 residues. Germline values: CDR1 MNHNY, CDR2 SVGAGI (reference sequence). The V and J ends lost 4 bases and 5 bases, in that order; junction bases with no gene match: 5. The CDR3 here is CASSFPTGGNEKLFF. The CDR3 bases are TGTGCCAGCAGTTTCCCGACAGGGGGAAATGAAAAACTGTTTTTT.

This clonotype was counted ten times or more. This chain connects TRBV7-2 to TRBJ2-7, with 7 bases aligning to TRBD1. CDR1 is SGHTA, CDR2 FQGNSA, per germline. Trimming at V came to 4 bases and at J to 3 bases, leaving 9 bases not matched to a gene. The CDR3 length is 15 residues. This chain's CDR3 is CASSSLDRILYEQYF. In DNA, the CDR3 is TGTGCCAGCAGCTCACTGGACAGGATCCTCTACGAGCAGTACTTC.

The table lists this clonotype with many counts. V usage is TRBV28 and J usage is TRBJ2-7; 9 bases are shared with TRBD1. This CDR3 comprises 13 residues. CDR1 and CDR2 from the germline V gene are MDHEN and SYDVKM. V trimming: 6 bases; J trimming: 4 bases; junction bases outside the gene matches: 4. CDR3 loop: CASSIGQGYEQYF. The DNA for the CDR3 is TGTGCCAGCAGCATTGGACAGGGGTACGAGCAGTACTTC.

This clonotype was counted a few times. The chain couples TRBV10-2 to TRBJ2-1, with TRBD2 as a possible D gene (6 bases). The length of the CDR3 is 14 residues. V was cut by 3 bases and J by 8 bases, with 14 bases left in between. CDR1 and CDR2 (germline): WSHSY, SAAADI. The CDR3 DNA sequence: TGCGCCAGCAGTGATCTCCTGCGGGGCGATGAGCAGTTCTTC. Encoded protein: CASSDLLRGDEQFF.

This clonotype was counted ten times or more. The chain carries TRBV15 and TRBJ2-1; 7 nucleotides line up with TRBD1. Germline loops: CDR1 LNHNV, CDR2 YYDKDF (reference sequence). This CDR3 has 15 amino acids. The junction had 5 bases not matched to a gene; V was cut back by 6 bases and J by 0 bases. In DNA form, the CDR3 reads TGTGCCACCAGGGGGGACAGCCTCTCCTACAATGAGCAGTTCTTC. This translates into CATRGDSLSYNEQFF.

The sample holds many counts of this clonotype. The chain carries TRBV28 and TRBJ2-7; D is possibly TRBD2 (5 bases). Trimming took off 3 bases at V and 0 bases at J, with 6 bases between the two ends. Germline assignment: CDR1 MDHEN and CDR2 SYDVKM. This CDR3 is 13 amino acids long. This chain's CDR3 is CASSLGVSYEQYF. The CDR3 nucleotides read TGTGCCAGCAGTTTGGGAGTCTCCTACGAGCAGTACTTC.

V is TRBV28 and J is TRBJ2-7; the match to TRBD2 covers 7 bases. Germline CDR1 reads MDHEN; CDR2 reads SYDVKM. The CDR3 extends over 15 amino acids. V gave up 3 bases and J gave up 3 bases; unmatched junction bases: 8. CDR3 sequence: CASSLMGGTGYEQYF. The CDR3 nucleotides are TGTGCCAGCAGTTTGATGGGAGGGACGGGCTACGAGCAGTACTTC. The variable domain in full, with the rest retrieved from reference TRBV28 and TRBJ2-7, is DVKVTQSSRYLVKRTGEKVFLECVQDMDHENMFWYRQDPGLGLRLIYFSYDVKMKEKGDIPEGYSVSREKKERFSLILESASTNQTSMYLCASSLMGGTGYEQYFGPGTRLTVT.

This clonotype was observed at least ten times. This chain connects TRBV20-1 to TRBJ2-1; D is ambiguous. The CDR3 loop spans 13 amino acids. The germline V gene has CDR1 DFQATT and CDR2 SNEGSKA (reference sequence). V lost 6 bases and J lost 3, with 12 bases in between. Here the CDR3 reads CSAQGYRYNEQFF. In DNA form, the CDR3 reads TGCAGTGCCCAAGGCTACCGCTACAATGAGCAGTTCTTC.

The chain uses TRBV7-8 and TRBJ2-3, with D possibly matching TRBD2 (7 bases). The CDR3 sequence is 15 residues long. Germline V gives CDR1 SGHVS, CDR2 FQNEAQ. Between the trimmed V and J ends, which lost 8 bases and 6 bases, there was a span of 21 bases. CDR3 nucleotide sequence: TGTGCCAGCGCTGGGGGGGCGGGAGTTTTTGATACGCAGTATTTT. Translation gives CASAGGAGVFDTQYF. The full variable domain, rest sourced from reference TRBV7-8 and TRBJ2-3, is GAGVSQSPRYKVAKRGQDVALRCDPISGHVSLFWYQQALGQGPEFLTYFQNEAQLDKSGLPSDRFFAERPEGSVSTLKIQRTQQEDSAVYLCASAGGAGVFDTQYFGPGTRLTVL.

In this sample, this clonotype turned up many times. The rearrangement uses TRBV11-2 and TRBJ2-7, with D tentatively TRBD1 or TRBD2 (5 bases each). V was pared by 4 bases and J by 4 bases, with 20 bases between. The CDR3 has 16 amino acids. The germline V gene has CDR1 SGHAT and CDR2 FQNNGV. CDR3 residues: CASSSLRGQGWYEQYF. CDR3 coding DNA: TGTGCCAGCAGCTCCCTTCGAGGGCAGGGCTGGTACGAGCAGTACTTC.

This chain uses TRBV19 with TRBJ2-1, with 8 bases lining up with TRBD2. In germline, CDR1 is LNHDA, CDR2 SQIVND (reference sequence). The CDR3 length is 15 residues. With 6 bases clipped from V and 7 bases from J, the junction kept 11 bases outside the gene matches. In DNA, the CDR3 is TGTGCCAGTAGCGAGTCGGGGGGGGCTGGTAATGAGCAGTTCTTC. Translating gives CASSESGGAGNEQFF.

This clonotype occurred many times. The J gene is TRBJ1-3, the V gene TRBV20-1, with 8 bases aligning to TRBD1. Germline values: CDR1 DFQATT, CDR2 SNEGSKA (reference sequence). The CDR3 has 16 amino acids. V was pared by 0 bases and J by 4 bases, with 8 bases of the junction left unmatched. The CDR3 DNA reads as TGCAGTGCTAGAGATCCCAGCAGGGGGCCCGGAAACACCATATATTTT. Translation gives CSARDPSRGPGNTIYF.

This clonotype was recorded many times. This sequence joins TRBV27 and TRBJ2-1, with D perhaps matching TRBD2 (5 bases). Germline-derived CDR1 and CDR2 are MNHEY and SMNVEV (reference sequence). This CDR3 comprises 16 residues. V was shortened by 5 bases and J by 7 bases, with 21 bases between the two germline ends. CDR3 DNA: TGTGCCAGCAGTCCCGATCCCCGTAGCGCCGGAAATGAGCAGTTCTTC. The encoded protein is CASSPDPRSAGNEQFF.

Many counts were recorded for this clonotype. The rearrangement uses TRBV5-6 and TRBJ1-1, with D possibly TRBD1 on 6 matching bases. Trimming removed 5 bases at V and 1 base at J, with 12 bases between. The CDR3 extends over 14 amino acids. Per germline, CDR1 SGHDT and CDR2 YYEEEE. The CDR3 DNA sequence: TGTGCCAGCAGTTCAGGGGAACGGAACACTGAAGCTTTCTTT. Its translation: CASSSGERNTEAFF.

This clonotype came up many times. V and J are TRBV5-1 and TRBJ2-1; TRBD1 might be the D (5 bases). Germline V CDR1 and CDR2: SGHRS, YFSETQ. The length of the CDR3 is 16 residues. V lost 0 bases and J lost 4, with 14 bases in between. The CDR3: CASSLVAQGPYNEQFF. The CDR3 region has the DNA TGCGCCAGCAGCTTGGTGGCGCAGGGTCCTTACAATGAGCAGTTCTTC. Full variable domain (rest looked up from reference TRBV5-1 and TRBJ2-1): KAGVTQTPRYLIKTRGQQVTLSCSPISGHRSVSWYQQTPGQGLQFLFEYFSETQRNKGNFPGRFSGRQFSNSRSEMNVSTLELGDSALYLCASSLVAQGPYNEQFFGPGTRLTVL.